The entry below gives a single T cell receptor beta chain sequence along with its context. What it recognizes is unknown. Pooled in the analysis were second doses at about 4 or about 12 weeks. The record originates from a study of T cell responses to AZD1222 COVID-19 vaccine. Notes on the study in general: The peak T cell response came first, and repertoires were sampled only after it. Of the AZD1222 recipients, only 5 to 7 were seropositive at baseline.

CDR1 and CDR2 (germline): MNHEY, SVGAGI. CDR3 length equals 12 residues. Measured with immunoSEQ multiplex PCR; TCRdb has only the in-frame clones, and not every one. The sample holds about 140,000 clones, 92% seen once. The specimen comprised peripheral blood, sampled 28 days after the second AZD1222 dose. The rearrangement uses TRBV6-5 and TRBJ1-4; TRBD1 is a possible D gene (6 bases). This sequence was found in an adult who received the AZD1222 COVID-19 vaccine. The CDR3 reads CATRTDSEKLFF. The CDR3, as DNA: TGTGCGACGAGGACAGATTCAGAAAAACTGTTTTTT.